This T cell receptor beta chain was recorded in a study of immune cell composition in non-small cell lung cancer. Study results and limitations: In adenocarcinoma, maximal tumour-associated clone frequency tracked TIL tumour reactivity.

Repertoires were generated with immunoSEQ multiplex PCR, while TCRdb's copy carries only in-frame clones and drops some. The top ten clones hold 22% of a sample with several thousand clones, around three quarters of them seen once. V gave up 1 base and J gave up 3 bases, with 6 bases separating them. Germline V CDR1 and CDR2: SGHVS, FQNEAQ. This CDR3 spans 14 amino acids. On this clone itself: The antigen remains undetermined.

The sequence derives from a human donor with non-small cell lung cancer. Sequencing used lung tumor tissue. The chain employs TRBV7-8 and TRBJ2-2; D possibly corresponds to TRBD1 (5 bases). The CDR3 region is CASSLEGDTGELFF. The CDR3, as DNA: TGTGCCAGCAGCTTAGAAGGGGACACCGGGGAGCTGTTTTTT.